Ten or more counts support the clone carrying this T cell receptor (beta chain). This entry belongs to a study of CD8+CD57+ T cells in acquired aplastic anemia. Both TCR beta VDJ combination and CDR3 sequence profiling were carried out. Genomic DNA was the template for this profiling. Each CDR3 protein gets one entry after TCRdb re-called the reads with MiXCR. The table lists 100,000 to 150,000 distinct CDR3 sequences, around 50% of them singletons. This CDR3 spans 14 amino acids. Trimming shortened V by 6 bases and J by 0 bases, and 12 bases separated the two germline ends. Germline V CDR1 and CDR2: SGHVS, FQNEAQ.

Source material: sorted CD4+, CD8+, or CD8+CD57+ T cells (not recorded which) from PBMCs. This TCR was recovered from a human donor in good health, serving as a control. This rearrangement joins TRBV7-8 to TRBJ2-7; a possible D gene is TRBD2 (7 bases). CDR3 in amino acids: CASRGGGLSYEQYF. DNA of the CDR3: TGTGCCAGCAGGGGGGGGGGCCTCTCCTACGAGCAGTACTTC.